What follows are 11 T cell receptor beta chains derived from one specimen sequenced in a study of vaccination effects on CD4 cells after COVID-19. These receptors lack a known antigen. Assay used: immunoSEQ multiplex PCR; TCRdb lists only in-frame clones, some missing. The sample yields tens of thousands of clones, 70% to 75% seen once. After roughly 11 days in culture, the CD4+ T cells were isolated. Sequencing was performed on CD4+ T cells from PBMCs cultured without peptide, taken before COVID-19 vaccination. All receptors come from a human donor who had a prior SARS-CoV-2 infection.

The V gene is TRBV10-3, the J gene TRBJ2-1; D is unresolved. The length of the CDR3 is 15 residues. CDR1 and CDR2 (germline): ENHRY, SYGVKD. Trimming left V 0 bases short and J 6 bases short, with 12 bases between. The CDR3 region is CAISESFARANEQFF. DNA for the CDR3: TGTGCCATCAGTGAGTCATTTGCTAGAGCCAATGAGCAGTTCTTC.

The DNA of the CDR3 is TGTGCCAGCAGCGTAGGACTGAACTATGGCTACACCTTC. Encoded protein: CASSVGLNYGYTF. The V gene is TRBV9, the J gene TRBJ1-2, with D uncertain. V lost 0 bases, J lost 2 bases, and 5 bases lay in between. CDR3 length: 13 residues. Per the germline V gene, CDR1 is SGDLS and CDR2 is YYNGEE. Supplemented by reference TRBV9 and TRBJ1-2, the full variable domain reads DSGVTQTPKHLITATGQRVTLRCSPRSGDLSVYWYQQSLDQGLQFLIQYYNGEERAKGNILERFSAQQFPDLHSELNLSSLELGDSALYFCASSVGLNYGYTFGSGTRLTVV.

This chain links TRBV10-3 with TRBJ2-3; unclear D gene. V was shortened by 8 bases and J by 2 bases, with 8 bases between the two germline ends. This CDR3 region has 12 residues. Germline loops: CDR1 ENHRY, CDR2 SYGVKD. DNA of the CDR3: TGTGCCATCGCCTCCGACACAGATACGCAGTATTTT. It encodes CAIASDTDTQYF.

This chain links TRBV10-3 with TRBJ2-3, with a weak D call TRBD2 (6 bases). Trimming stripped 7 bases from V and 1 base from J, with 15 bases between. CDR1 ENHRY and CDR2 SYGVKD come from the germline V gene. This CDR3 has 15 residues. CDR3 nucleotides: TGTGCCATCACCCCCAACGGGGGAGGCACAGATACGCAGTATTTT. Protein: CAITPNGGGTDTQYF.

This chain connects TRBV5-3 to TRBJ1-4, with D uncertain. Being an ORF, TRBV5-3 has a function that is uncertain. Trimming took 6 bases from V and 12 from J, leaving 21 bases between them. The CDR3 is 14 residues long. In DNA, the CDR3 is TGTGCCAGAATCCATTTGTTATACCGTACCCAACTGTTTTTT. Protein: CARIHLLYRTQLFF.

V usage is TRBV5-4 and J usage is TRBJ1-6; D is undetermined. The length of the CDR3 is 14 residues. Germline V CDR1 and CDR2: SGHNT, YYREEE (reference sequence). The V gene lost 3 bases and the J gene lost 14 bases, with 18 bases spanning the gap. The CDR3 sequence: CASSSSFEGRALHF. DNA for the CDR3: TGTGCCAGCAGCTCCTCTTTCGAGGGCCGGGCCCTCCACTTT.

The rearrangement joins TRBV2 to TRBJ2-2; a weak D match, TRBD1 (6 bases). This CDR3 contains 16 residues. Germline-derived CDR1 and CDR2 are SNHLY and FYNNEI. Trimming removed 3 bases at V and 4 bases at J, with 15 bases between. CDR3 bases: TGTGCCAGCAGTGAGCTAGGGACAAAAATCACCGGGGAGCTGTTTTTT. It encodes CASSELGTKITGELFF.

This clone was seen a few times. V usage is TRBV10-3 and J usage is TRBJ2-1; possibly TRBD1 for D (6 bases). CDR3 length: 15 residues. Germline V lookup: CDR1 ENHRY, CDR2 SYGVKD. V lost 3 bases to trimming and J lost 0 bases, with 9 bases between them. The CDR3 DNA follows: TGTGCCATCAGTGACGGGACACACTCCTACAATGAGCAGTTCTTC. Amino acid sequence: CAISDGTHSYNEQFF.

CDR3 residues: CASSLYPGAAGGNEQFF. CDR3 nucleotides: TGTGCCAGCAGCTTGTACCCCGGGGCCGCGGGGGGCAATGAGCAGTTCTTC. The rearrangement joins TRBV5-4 to TRBJ2-1; TRBD2 aligns across 8 bases. The CDR3 extends over 17 amino acids. Germline assignment: CDR1 SGHNT and CDR2 YYREEE (reference sequence). V lost 1 base, J lost 6 bases, and 12 bases stayed unmatched. The full variable domain, completed using reference TRBV5-4 and TRBJ2-1, is ETGVTQSPTHLIKTRGQQVTLRCSSQSGHNTVSWYQQALGQGPQFIFQYYREEENGRGNFPPRFSGLQFPNYSSELNVNALELDDSALYLCASSLYPGAAGGNEQFFGPGTRLTVL.

CDR3 sequence: CSAASSYEQYF. DNA for the CDR3: TGCAGCGCCGCGAGTTCCTACGAGCAGTACTTC. J is TRBJ2-7 and V is TRBV29-1; no firm D call. The CDR3 extends over 11 amino acids. Trimming took 7 bases from V and 1 from J, leaving 8 bases between them. CDR1 is SQVTM, CDR2 ANQGSEA, per germline.

The chain couples TRBV5-1 to TRBJ2-1; possibly TRBD2 for D (5 bases). V lost 4 bases and J lost 6, with 14 bases in between. This CDR3 has 14 amino acids. CDR1 and CDR2 (germline): SGHRS, YFSETQ. This CDR3 is CASSVPALANEQFF. The CDR3 DNA reads TGCGCCAGCAGCGTTCCAGCCCTAGCCAATGAGCAGTTCTTC.